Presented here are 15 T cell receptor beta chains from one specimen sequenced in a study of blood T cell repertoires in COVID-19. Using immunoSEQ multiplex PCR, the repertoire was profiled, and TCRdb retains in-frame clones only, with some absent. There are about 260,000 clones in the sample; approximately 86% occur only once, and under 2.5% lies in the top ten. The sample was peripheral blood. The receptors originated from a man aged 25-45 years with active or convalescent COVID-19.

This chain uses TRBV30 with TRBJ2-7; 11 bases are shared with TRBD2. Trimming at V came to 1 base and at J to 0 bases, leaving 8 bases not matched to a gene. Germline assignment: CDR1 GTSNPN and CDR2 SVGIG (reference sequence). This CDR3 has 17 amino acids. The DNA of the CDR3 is TGTGCCTGGAGTGGGCTAGCGGGGGGCGGGAGCTCCTACGAGCAGTACTTC. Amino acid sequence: CAWSGLAGGGSSYEQYF.

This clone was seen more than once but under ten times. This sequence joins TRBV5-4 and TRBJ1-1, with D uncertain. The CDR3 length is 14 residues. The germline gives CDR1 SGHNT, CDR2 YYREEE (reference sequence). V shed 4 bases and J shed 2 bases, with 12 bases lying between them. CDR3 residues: CASSIPQVNTEAFF. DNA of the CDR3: TGTGCCAGCAGCATACCGCAGGTAAACACTGAAGCTTTCTTT.

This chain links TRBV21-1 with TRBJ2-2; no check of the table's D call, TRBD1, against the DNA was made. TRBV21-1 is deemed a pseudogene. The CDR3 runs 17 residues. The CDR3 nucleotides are TGTGCCAGCAGCAATCCCAGACAGGGCGAGGGCACCGGGGAGCTGTTTTTT. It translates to CASSNPRQGEGTGELFF.

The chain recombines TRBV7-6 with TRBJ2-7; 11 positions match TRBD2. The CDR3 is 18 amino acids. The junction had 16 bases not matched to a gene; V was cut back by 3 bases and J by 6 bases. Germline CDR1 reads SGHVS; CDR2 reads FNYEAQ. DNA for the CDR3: TGTGCCAGCAGCTTTCGTTATCCTAGCGGGGGGACTACCCCCGAGCAGTACTTC. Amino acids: CASSFRYPSGGTTPEQYF. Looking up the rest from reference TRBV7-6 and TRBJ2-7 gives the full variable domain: GAGVSQSPRYKVTKRGQDVALRCDPISGHVSLYWYRQALGQGPEFLTYFNYEAQQDKSGLPNDRFSAERPEGSISTLTIQRTEQRDSAMYRCASSFRYPSGGTTPEQYFGPGTRLTVT.

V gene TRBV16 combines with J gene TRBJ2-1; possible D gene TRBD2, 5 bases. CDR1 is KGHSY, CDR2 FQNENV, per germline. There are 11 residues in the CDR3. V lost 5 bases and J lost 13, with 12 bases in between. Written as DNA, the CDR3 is TGTGCCAGCAGCGGGGAGTCCGACCAGTTCTTC. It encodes CASSGESDQFF.

For the CDR3, the DNA is TGTGCCAGCAGTCCGGCGTCGGGGGTTCATGGCTACACCTTC. Residues: CASSPASGVHGYTF. This rearrangement joins TRBV3-1 (or the pseudogene TRBV3-2) to TRBJ1-2, with a tentative D call TRBD1 (5 bases). Trimming cost V 6 bases and J 6 bases, with 17 bases left between them. This CDR3 has 14 amino acids. Germline values: CDR1 LGHDT, CDR2 YNNKEL (reference sequence).

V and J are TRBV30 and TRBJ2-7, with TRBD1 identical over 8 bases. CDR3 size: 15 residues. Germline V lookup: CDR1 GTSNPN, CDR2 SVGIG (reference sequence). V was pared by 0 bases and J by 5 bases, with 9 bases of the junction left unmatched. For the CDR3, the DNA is TGTGCCTGGAGTGTAGGCGGTGCAGGGGGCGACGAGCAGTACTTC. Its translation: CAWSVGGAGGDEQYF.

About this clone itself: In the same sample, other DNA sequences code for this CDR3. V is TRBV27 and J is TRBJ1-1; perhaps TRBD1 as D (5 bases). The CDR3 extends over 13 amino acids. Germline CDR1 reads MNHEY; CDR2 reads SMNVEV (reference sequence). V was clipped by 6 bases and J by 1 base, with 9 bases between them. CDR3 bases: TGTGCCAGCAGCCTAGGACAGAACACTGAAGCTTTCTTT. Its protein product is CASSLGQNTEAFF.

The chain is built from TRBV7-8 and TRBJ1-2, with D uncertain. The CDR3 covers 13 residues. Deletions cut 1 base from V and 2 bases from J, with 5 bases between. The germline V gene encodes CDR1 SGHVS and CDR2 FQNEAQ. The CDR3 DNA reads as TGTGCCAGCAGCTTAGACTTAAACTATGGCTACACCTTC. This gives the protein CASSLDLNYGYTF.

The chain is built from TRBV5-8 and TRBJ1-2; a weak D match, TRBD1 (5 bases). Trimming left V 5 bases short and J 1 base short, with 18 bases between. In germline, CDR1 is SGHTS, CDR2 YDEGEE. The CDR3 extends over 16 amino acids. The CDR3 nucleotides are TGTGCCAGCAGTTCGTCCTGGACACGGATTAACTATGGCTACACCTTC. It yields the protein CASSSSWTRINYGYTF.

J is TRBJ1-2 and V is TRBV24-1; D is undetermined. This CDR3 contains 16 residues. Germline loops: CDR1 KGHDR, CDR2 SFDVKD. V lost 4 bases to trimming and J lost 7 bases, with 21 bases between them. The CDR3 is CATSEGRRSGLGGYTF. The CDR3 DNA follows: TGTGCCACCAGTGAAGGACGGAGGTCGGGTCTTGGTGGCTACACCTTC.

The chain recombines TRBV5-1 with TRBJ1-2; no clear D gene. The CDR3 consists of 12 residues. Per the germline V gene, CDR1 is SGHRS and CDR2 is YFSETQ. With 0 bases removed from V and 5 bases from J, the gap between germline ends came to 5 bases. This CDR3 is CASSLESYGYTF. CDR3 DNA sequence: TGCGCCAGCAGCTTGGAGAGTTATGGCTACACCTTC.

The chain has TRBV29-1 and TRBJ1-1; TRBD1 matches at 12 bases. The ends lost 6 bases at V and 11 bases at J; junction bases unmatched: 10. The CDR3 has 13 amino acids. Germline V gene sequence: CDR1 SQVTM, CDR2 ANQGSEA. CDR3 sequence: CSVAGTGGGKAFF. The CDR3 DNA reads TGCAGCGTCGCCGGGACAGGGGGCGGGAAGGCTTTCTTT.

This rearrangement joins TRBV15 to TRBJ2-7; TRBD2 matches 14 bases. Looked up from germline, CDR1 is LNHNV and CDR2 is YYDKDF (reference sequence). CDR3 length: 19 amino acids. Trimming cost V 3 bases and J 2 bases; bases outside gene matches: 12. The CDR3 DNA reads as TGTGCCACCAGCAGGGGAGTCCGGACTAGCGGGGGGCGAACCTACGAGCAGTACTTC. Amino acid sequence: CATSRGVRTSGGRTYEQYF.

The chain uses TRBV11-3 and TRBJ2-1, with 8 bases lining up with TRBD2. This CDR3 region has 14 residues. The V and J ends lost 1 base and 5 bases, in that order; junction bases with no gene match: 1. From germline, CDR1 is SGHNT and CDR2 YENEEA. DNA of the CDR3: TGTGCCAGCAGCTTAGCGGGGGGGAACAATGAGCAGTTCTTC. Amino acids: CASSLAGGNNEQFF.